Detailed here is one TCR beta chain. No antigen is known for it. These data come from a study of blood T cells in healthy people across ages. Regarding the study as a whole: CMV infection status of these donors was not known. Because sorting was not performed, PBMCs prevented conclusive naive versus antigen-experienced comparison. From one million sequenced T cells, diversity estimates were lower bounds.

Together with a sample-barcoded 5' primer, a J-beta primer mix was included in a second PCR lasting roughly 6 to 12 cycles. TCRdb passed the 5' RACE reads through MiXCR, listing each CDR3 protein once. Among about 780,000 distinct CDR3 sequences listed, around two thirds were seen once. Healthy Russian Caucasian donors spanned ages roughly 6 to 90 years. Sequenced input: blood. This sequence originates from a man younger than 45 in good health.

CDR3 sequence: CASSSSRGFNTEAFF. The CDR3, as DNA: TGTGCCAGCAGCAGCAGTCGGGGGTTTAACACTGAAGCTTTCTTT. The rearrangement joins TRBV12-3 or TRBV12-4 to TRBJ1-1; a possible D gene is TRBD1 (5 bases). The CDR3 covers 15 residues. V was trimmed by 6 bases and J by 2 bases, leaving 16 bases between them.